The rows below give T cell receptor beta chains drawn from one sample of a study of OX40 agonist ivuxolimab in advanced cancers. Using immunoSEQ multiplex PCR, the repertoire was profiled, and TCRdb retains in-frame clones only, with some absent. The data hold under 60,000 clones, with 94% observed a single time. The sequences come from CD4+ or CD8+ T cells sorted from blood, collected in a trial of the OX40 agonist ivuxolimab. These receptor sequences come from an adult with an advanced solid tumor such as melanoma, head and neck, liver or kidney cancer. Each CDR3 is given with its conserved first and last residue. A D gene is named only where the DNA matches it firmly. Size is omitted from some rows. Given values are once, few, many or a class for expanded clones.

V: TRBV4-2; D: -; size: -; J: TRBJ2-2; CDR3: CASSQDGAPGELFF; DNA: TGTGCCAGCAGCCAAGATGGGGCCCCCGGGGAGCTGTTTTTT
V: TRBV27; D: -; size: -; J: TRBJ2-7; CDR3: CASSLGGRYEQYF; DNA: TGTGCCAGCAGTTTAGGGGGGAGATACGAGCAGTACTTC
V: TRBV4-1; D: -; size: -; J: TRBJ2-3; CDR3: CASSLEGGHADTQYF; DNA: TGCGCCAGCAGCTTAGAAGGGGGACACGCAGATACGCAGTATTTT
V: TRBV29-1; D: TRBD2; size: -; J: TRBJ2-3; CDR3: CSVRGLAGEWGTDTQYF; DNA: TGCAGCGTGCGTGGTCTAGCGGGAGAGTGGGGCACAGATACGCAGTATTTT
V: TRBV20-1; D: -; size: -; J: TRBJ2-1; CDR3: CSAIVRNEQFF; DNA: TGCAGTGCTATAGTACGTAATGAGCAGTTCTTC
V: TRBV7-2; D: -; size: -; J: TRBJ2-7; CDR3: CASSLSGSMAYEQYF; DNA: TGTGCCAGCAGCTTATCCGGGAGCATGGCCTACGAGCAGTACTTC
V: TRBV6-5; D: -; size: -; J: TRBJ2-3; CDR3: CASRVTTGHTDTQYF; DNA: TGTGCCAGCAGAGTTACTACTGGGCACACAGATACGCAGTATTTT
V: TRBV27; D: -; size: -; J: TRBJ2-5; CDR3: CASSFGRLGVETQYF; DNA: TGTGCCAGCAGTTTTGGGAGACTCGGGGTGGAGACCCAGTACTTC
V: TRBV9; D: -; size: -; J: TRBJ2-2; CDR3: CASSVVAVGELFF; DNA: TGTGCCAGCAGCGTAGTGGCGGTCGGGGAGCTGTTTTTT
V: TRBV18; D: -; size: -; J: TRBJ2-7; CDR3: CASSPNYYEQYF; DNA: TGTGCCAGCTCACCGAATTACTACGAGCAGTACTTC
V: TRBV28; D: -; size: -; J: TRBJ1-1; CDR3: CASRGVGTEAFF; DNA: TGTGCCAGCAGGGGGGTAGGGACTGAAGCTTTCTTT
V: TRBV28; D: TRBD1; size: -; J: TRBJ2-3; CDR3: CASSLSGTASTDTQYF; DNA: TGTGCCAGCAGTTTATCCGGGACAGCTAGCACAGATACGCAGTATTTT
V: TRBV2; D: -; size: -; J: TRBJ2-3; CDR3: CASSDFGGLSDTQYF; DNA: TGTGCCAGCAGTGATTTTGGGGGCTTGTCAGATACGCAGTATTTT
V: TRBV7-7; D: TRBD2; size: -; J: TRBJ2-1; CDR3: CASSSSGAGEQFF; DNA: TGTGCTAGCAGCTCTAGCGGGGCGGGGGAGCAGTTCTTC
V: TRBV7-8; D: TRBD2; size: -; J: TRBJ2-7; CDR3: CASSLEGGSLTYEQYF; DNA: TGTGCCAGCAGCTTAGAAGGCGGGAGTCTCACCTACGAGCAGTACTTC
V: TRBV19; D: -; size: -; J: TRBJ2-3; CDR3: CASSIGTPFTDTQYF; DNA: TGTGCCAGTAGTATAGGGACCCCGTTCACAGATACGCAGTATTTT
V: TRBV19; D: TRBD1; size: once; J: TRBJ2-7; CDR3: CASMGRGSHEQYF; DNA: TGTGCCAGTATGGGCAGGGGGTCTCACGAGCAGTACTTC
V: TRBV4-1; D: TRBD1; size: -; J: TRBJ2-1; CDR3: CASSLPTDRARASGSSYNEQFF; DNA: TGCGCCAGCAGCCTACCCACGGACAGGGCCCGGGCCAGCGGAAGCTCCTACAATGAGCAGTTCTTC
V: TRBV7-2; D: -; size: -; J: TRBJ2-1; CDR3: CASSRNGDEQFF; DNA: TGTGCCAGCAGCCGAAACGGCGATGAGCAGTTCTTC
V: TRBV11-1; D: -; size: once; J: TRBJ2-7; CDR3: CASSPGWGFNEQYF; DNA: TGTGCCAGCAGCCCTGGTTGGGGATTCAACGAGCAGTACTTC
V: TRBV5-6; D: -; size: once; J: TRBJ2-7; CDR3: CASSLVPGYEQYF; DNA: TGTGCCAGCAGCTTGGTCCCAGGCTACGAGCAGTACTTC
V: TRBV6-1; D: -; size: -; J: TRBJ2-7; CDR3: CASGLQYF; DNA: TGTGCCAGCGGACTGCAGTACTTC
V: TRBV28; D: TRBD1; size: -; J: TRBJ2-7; CDR3: CASSSRDRGLGVHEQYF; DNA: TGTGCCAGCAGTTCCCGGGACAGGGGGCTGGGGGTCCACGAGCAGTACTTC
V: TRBV4-1; D: TRBD1; size: -; J: TRBJ1-2; CDR3: CASSPRTGVNYGYTF; DNA: TGCGCCAGCAGCCCAAGGACAGGGGTGAACTATGGCTACACCTTC
V: TRBV7-2; D: TRBD2; size: -; J: TRBJ2-1; CDR3: CASSGHGRIAGDEQFF; DNA: TGTGCCAGCAGCGGACATGGGAGAATAGCGGGGGATGAGCAGTTCTTC
V: TRBV6-6; D: -; size: -; J: TRBJ1-5; CDR3: CASRSGGNQPQHF; DNA: TGTGCCAGCCGATCAGGGGGCAATCAGCCCCAGCATTTT
V: TRBV28; D: -; size: -; J: TRBJ1-1; CDR3: CASSYQGSTEAFF; DNA: TGTGCCAGCAGTTATCAGGGATCCACTGAAGCTTTCTTT
V: TRBV5-1; D: TRBD2; size: once; J: TRBJ2-1; CDR3: CASTGLGVFNEQFF; DNA: TGCGCCAGCACCGGACTAGGGGTTTTCAATGAGCAGTTCTTC
V: TRBV4-1; D: TRBD1; size: -; J: TRBJ2-7; CDR3: CASSQGQQYEQYF; DNA: TGCGCCAGCAGCCAGGGACAGCAATACGAGCAGTACTTC
V: TRBV7-9; D: -; size: few; J: TRBJ2-7; CDR3: CASSSGLLIEQYF; DNA: TGTGCCAGCAGCTCGGGACTTTTGATAGAGCAGTACTTC
V: TRBV28; D: -; size: -; J: TRBJ2-1; CDR3: CASSRLPGTASYNEQFF; DNA: TGTGCCAGCAGTAGACTCCCGGGGACCGCCTCCTACAATGAGCAGTTCTTC
V: TRBV9; D: -; size: -; J: TRBJ2-7; CDR3: CASSVAAGTVYEQYF; DNA: TGTGCCAGCAGCGTAGCGGCAGGGACTGTCTACGAGCAGTACTTC
V: TRBV27; D: TRBD1; size: -; J: TRBJ1-4; CDR3: CASSLSFSPGGNEKLFF; DNA: TGTGCCAGCAGTTTATCGTTTAGCCCAGGGGGGAATGAAAAACTGTTTTTT
V: TRBV6-5; D: -; size: -; J: TRBJ1-2; CDR3: CASRGLDYGYTF; DNA: TGTGCCAGCAGAGGTCTAGACTATGGCTACACCTTC
V: TRBV2; D: TRBD1; size: -; J: TRBJ1-5; CDR3: CASSGQGINQPQHF; DNA: TGTGCCAGCAGTGGACAGGGGATAAATCAGCCCCAGCATTTT
V: TRBV27; D: -; size: -; J: TRBJ2-1; CDR3: CASSLYNEQFF; DNA: TGTGCCAGCAGTCTGTACAATGAGCAGTTCTTC
V: TRBV4-2; D: -; size: -; J: TRBJ2-7; CDR3: CASSPGLADYEQYF; DNA: TGTGCCAGCAGCCCGGGACTCGCCGACTACGAGCAGTACTTC
V: TRBV19; D: -; size: -; J: TRBJ1-5; CDR3: CASRALGGVDQPQHF; DNA: TGTGCCAGTAGAGCCCTGGGGGGGGTGGATCAGCCCCAGCATTTT
V: TRBV6-6; D: -; size: -; J: TRBJ1-5; CDR3: CASSSRDGLSNQPQHF; DNA: TGTGCCAGCAGTTCCCGGGACGGACTTAGCAATCAGCCCCAGCATTTT
V: TRBV28; D: -; size: -; J: TRBJ1-2; CDR3: CASSPLLGKHGYTF; DNA: TGTGCCAGCAGTCCCTTACTGGGGAAACATGGCTACACCTTC
V: TRBV19; D: -; size: -; J: TRBJ2-7; CDR3: CASRPRGDYEQYF; DNA: TGTGCCAGTAGACCGCGCGGGGACTACGAGCAGTACTTC
V: TRBV2; D: TRBD1; size: few; J: TRBJ2-1; CDR3: CASSDPQGAMRNEQFF; DNA: TGTGCCAGCAGTGATCCCCAGGGGGCGATGAGGAATGAGCAGTTCTTC
V: TRBV7-9; D: -; size: -; J: TRBJ2-1; CDR3: CASSLGEYEQFF; DNA: TGTGCCAGCAGCCTAGGGGAGTATGAGCAGTTCTTC
V: TRBV28; D: TRBD1; size: -; J: TRBJ2-5; CDR3: CASSHPREFGYRGSETQYF; DNA: TGTGCCAGCAGTCATCCTCGGGAGTTCGGGTACAGGGGGTCAGAGACCCAGTACTTC
V: TRBV7-9; D: -; size: once; J: TRBJ2-5; CDR3: CASSSEVDGPQETQYF; DNA: TGTGCCAGCAGCTCTGAGGTGGACGGGCCCCAAGAGACCCAGTACTTC
V: TRBV5-6; D: -; size: -; J: TRBJ2-5; CDR3: CASSFGSQETQYF; DNA: TGTGCCAGCAGCTTTGGCAGCCAAGAGACCCAGTACTTC
V: TRBV20-1; D: TRBD2; size: -; J: TRBJ2-1; CDR3: CSARGGPEQFF; DNA: TGCAGTGCTAGGGGAGGGCCTGAGCAGTTCTTC
V: TRBV28; D: -; size: -; J: TRBJ2-7; CDR3: CASSLGIEQYF; DNA: TGTGCCAGCAGTTTGGGTATCGAGCAGTACTTC
V: TRBV7-6; D: -; size: -; J: TRBJ2-2; CDR3: CASSSLTPPGELFF; DNA: TGTGCCAGCAGCTCCTTGACTCCGCCCGGGGAGCTGTTTTTT
V: TRBV21-1; D: -; size: -; J: TRBJ1-1; CDR3: CASSRGPTGGESFF; DNA: TGTGCCAGCAGCAGGGGGCCTACAGGGGGTGAGTCTTTCTTT
V: TRBV19; D: -; size: -; J: TRBJ1-1; CDR3: CASSINPVPNTEAFF; DNA: TGTGCCAGTAGTATAAATCCAGTCCCGAACACTGAAGCTTTCTTT
V: TRBV2; D: TRBD2; size: -; J: TRBJ2-5; CDR3: CASLDTSGIPETQYF; DNA: TGTGCCAGCCTAGATACTAGCGGGATTCCAGAGACCCAGTACTTC
V: TRBV7-9; D: -; size: -; J: TRBJ2-3; CDR3: CASRITDTQYF; DNA: TGTGCCAGCAGAATCACAGATACGCAGTATTTT